This passage covers 8 T cell receptor beta chains from one sample sequenced in a study of blood T cell repertoires in COVID-19. Method: immunoSEQ multiplex PCR; TCRdb's copy keeps in-frame clones and lacks some. The sample consists of 100,000 to 150,000 clones, 85% to 90% of them appearing once. The sample was peripheral blood. These TCRs come from a man aged 65-85 years with active or convalescent COVID-19.

The chain is built from TRBV7-2 and TRBJ1-6, with D uncertain. Deletions cut 1 base from V and 7 bases from J, with 17 bases between. Germline V gene sequence: CDR1 SGHTA, CDR2 FQGNSA. This CDR3 has 17 residues. The CDR3 DNA reads as TGTGCCAGCAGCTTAGTGCGGGTTCGGGGTTTAAATTCACCCCTCCACTTT. Its protein product is CASSLVRVRGLNSPLHF. Variable domain in full (rest from reference TRBV7-2 and TRBJ1-6): GAGVSQSPSNKVTEKGKDVELRCDPISGHTALYWYRQSLGQGLEFLIYFQGNSAPDKSGLPSDRFSAERTGGSVSTLTIQRTQQEDSAVYLCASSLVRVRGLNSPLHFGNGTRLTVT.

This clone was counted between two and nine times. V usage is TRBV19 and J usage is TRBJ1-2; D perhaps matches TRBD1 (5 bases). The length of the CDR3 is 15 residues. Per the germline V gene, CDR1 is LNHDA and CDR2 is SQIVND (reference sequence). The V end lost 3 bases, the J end lost 4 bases, and 15 bases lay between the germline ends. The CDR3 DNA follows: TGTGCCAGTAGTATGTCCACAGGCATAGCCTATGGCTACACCTTC. Protein product: CASSMSTGIAYGYTF.

J is TRBJ1-4 and V is TRBV30; D is uncertain. The CDR3 spans 12 residues. V gave up 0 bases and J gave up 7 bases, with 6 bases separating them. Germline assignment: CDR1 GTSNPN and CDR2 SVGIG (reference sequence). The CDR3 bases are TGTGCCTGGAGTGTACGGGGTGAAAAACTGTTTTTT. Protein product: CAWSVRGEKLFF.

This chain connects TRBV25-1 to TRBJ1-4; D may be TRBD1 (5 bases). Trimming removed 4 bases at V and 6 bases at J, with 15 bases between. In germline, CDR1 is MGHDK, CDR2 SYGVNS. The CDR3 length is 15 residues. The CDR3, as DNA: TGTGCCAGCAGTGCACGGACAAGGAGCTATGAAAAACTGTTTTTT. Protein: CASSARTRSYEKLFF.

V gene TRBV6-5 combines with J gene TRBJ2-1, with a weak D call TRBD1 (6 bases). This CDR3 comprises 11 residues. The V gene's germline CDR1 is MNHEY and CDR2 SVGAGI. V gave up 7 bases and J gave up 7 bases, with 8 bases separating them. CDR3 sequence (DNA): TGTGCCAGCACCCAGGGGAATGAGCAGTTCTTC. Translation: CASTQGNEQFF.

CDR3 DNA sequence: TGTGCCAGCAGCCCCCACAGGGCAGAGTTGAGCACCGGGGAGCTGTTTTTT. The encoded protein is CASSPHRAELSTGELFF. The chain is built from TRBV5-4 and TRBJ2-2; D might be TRBD1 (6 bases). Germline V lookup: CDR1 SGHNT, CDR2 YYREEE (reference sequence). The CDR3 has 17 amino acids. The V and J ends lost 4 bases and 4 bases respectively, with 20 bases between them.

The V call is TRBV7-9, the J call TRBJ2-5; 8 bases are shared with TRBD2. J was trimmed by 4 bases and V by 5 bases; bases with no gene match: 9. The CDR3 covers 15 residues. Germline V gives CDR1 SEHNR, CDR2 FQNEAQ (reference sequence). CDR3 sequence: CASSPPGLEGETQYF. The CDR3 bases are TGTGCCAGCAGCCCTCCGGGACTAGAGGGAGAGACCCAGTACTTC.

This clone was picked up one time. The CDR3 DNA follows: TGTGCCAGCAGCCTCTGGGCGCCGAACACTGAAGCTTTCTTT. Amino acids: CASSLWAPNTEAFF. This chain links TRBV3-1 (or the pseudogene TRBV3-2) with TRBJ1-1; D is unclear. The CDR3 has 14 residues. Trimming cost V 4 bases and J 1 base, with 10 bases left between them. Germline V gene sequence: CDR1 LGHDT, CDR2 YNNKEL (reference sequence).